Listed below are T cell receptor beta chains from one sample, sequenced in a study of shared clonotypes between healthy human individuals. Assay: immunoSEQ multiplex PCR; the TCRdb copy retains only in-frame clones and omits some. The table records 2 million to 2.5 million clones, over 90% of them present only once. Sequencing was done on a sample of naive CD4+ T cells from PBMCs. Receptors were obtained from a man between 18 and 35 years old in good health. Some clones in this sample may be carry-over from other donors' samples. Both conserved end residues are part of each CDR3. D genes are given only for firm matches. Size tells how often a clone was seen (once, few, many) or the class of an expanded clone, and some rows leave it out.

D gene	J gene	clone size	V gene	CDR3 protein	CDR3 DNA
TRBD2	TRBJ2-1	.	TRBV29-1	CSVVGTSEDYNEQFF	TGCAGCGTTGTGGGGACTAGCGAAGACTACAATGAGCAGTTCTTC
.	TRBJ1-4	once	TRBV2	CAIDRDGKGKLFF	TGTGCCATCGACCGGGACGGCAAAGGAAAACTGTTTTTT
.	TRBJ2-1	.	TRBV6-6	CASRPPVTGNEQFF	TGTGCCAGCAGACCACCCGTTACAGGGAATGAGCAGTTCTTC
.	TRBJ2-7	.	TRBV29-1	CSVGGRGFEYF	TGCAGCGTTGGGGGTCGAGGATTTGAGTACTTC
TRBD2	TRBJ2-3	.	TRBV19	CASTPRGVSTDTQYF	TGTGCCAGTACCCCCCGGGGGGTAAGCACAGATACGCAGTATTTT
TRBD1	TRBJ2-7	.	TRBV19	CASSIGGQGAYEQYF	TGTGCCAGTAGTATAGGAGGACAGGGGGCTTACGAGCAGTACTTC
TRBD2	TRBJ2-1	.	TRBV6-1	CASSERTSGSNEQFF	TGTGCCAGCAGTGAAAGGACTAGCGGATCCAATGAGCAGTTCTTC
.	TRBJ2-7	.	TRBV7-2	CASSSDWGAYEQYF	TGTGCCAGCAGCTCAGACTGGGGGGCCTACGAGCAGTACTTC
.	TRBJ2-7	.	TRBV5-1	CASSLEGYEQYF	TGCGCCAGCAGCCTGGAGGGCTACGAGCAGTACTTC
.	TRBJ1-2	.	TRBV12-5	CASGPSGGGYGYTF	TGTGCTAGTGGTCCGTCTGGGGGTGGCTATGGCTACACCTTC
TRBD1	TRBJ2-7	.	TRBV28	CASSTGQGYEQYF	TGTGCCAGCAGTACCGGACAGGGGTACGAGCAGTACTTC
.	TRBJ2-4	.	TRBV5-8	CASSLSLAKNIQYF	TGTGCCAGCAGCTTGTCACTAGCCAAAAACATTCAGTACTTC
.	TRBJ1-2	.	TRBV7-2	CASSSRSRGHYGYTF	TGTGCCAGCAGCTCGCGGTCCCGGGGACACTATGGCTACACCTTC
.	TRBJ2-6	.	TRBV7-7	CASSLRQAGGANVLTF	TGTGCCAGCAGCTTACGGCAGGCCGGGGGGGCCAACGTCCTGACTTTC
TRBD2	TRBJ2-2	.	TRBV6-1	CASSEVLAGHTGELFF	TGTGCCAGCAGTGAAGTGCTAGCGGGGCACACCGGGGAGCTGTTTTTT
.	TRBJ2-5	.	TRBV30	CASSHRVETQYF	TGTGCCTCCTCCCACAGGGTCGAGACCCAGTACTTC
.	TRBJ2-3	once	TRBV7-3	CASSSGTPSTDTQYF	TGTGCCAGCAGCTCCGGGACTCCTAGCACAGATACGCAGTATTTT
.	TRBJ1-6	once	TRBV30	CAWSVSGANSPLHF	TGTGCCTGGAGTGTTAGCGGGGCGAATTCACCCCTCCACTTT
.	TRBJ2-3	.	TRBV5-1	CASSLEQNTDTQYF	TGCGCCAGCAGCTTGGAACAAAACACAGATACGCAGTATTTT
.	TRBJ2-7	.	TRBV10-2	CASSEPGRGAYEQYF	TGCGCCAGCAGTGAGCCGGGACGGGGAGCCTACGAGCAGTACTTC
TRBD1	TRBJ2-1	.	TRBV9	CASSVVDRAGGEQFF	TGTGCCAGCAGCGTAGTGGACAGGGCTGGGGGTGAGCAGTTCTTC
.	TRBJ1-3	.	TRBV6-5	CASSRTPSSGNTIYF	TGTGCCAGCAGTCGAACACCGAGCTCTGGAAACACCATATATTTT
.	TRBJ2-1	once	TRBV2	CASSWGTGDEQFF	TGTGCCAGCAGCTGGGGCACGGGGGATGAGCAGTTCTTC
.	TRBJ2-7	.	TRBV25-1	CASSESGSSYEQYF	TGTGCCAGCAGTGAATCGGGCAGTTCCTACGAGCAGTACTTC
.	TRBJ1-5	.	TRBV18	CASSPNTVVAQHF	TGTGCCAGCTCACCAAACACGGTCGTGGCCCAGCATTTT
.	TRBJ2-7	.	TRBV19	CASRSRLDSYEQYF	TGTGCCAGTAGATCGAGGCTGGACTCCTACGAGCAGTACTTC
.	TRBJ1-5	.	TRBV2	CASNCGGRQPQHF	TGTGCCAGCAACTGCGGAGGGAGGCAGCCCCAGCATTTT
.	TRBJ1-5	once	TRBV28	CASMGPGSNQPQHF	TGTGCCAGCATGGGACCTGGGAGCAATCAGCCCCAGCATTTT
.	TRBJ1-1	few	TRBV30	CAWSVWASSRGNTEAFF	TGTGCCTGGAGTGTATGGGCGTCGTCTCGGGGAAACACTGAAGCTTTCTTT
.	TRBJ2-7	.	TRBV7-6	CASSLARGHEQYF	TGTGCCAGCAGCTTAGCTCGGGGTCACGAGCAGTACTTC
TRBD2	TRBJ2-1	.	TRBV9	CASSAHGSGEQFF	TGTGCCAGCAGCGCCCATGGTAGCGGGGAGCAGTTCTTC
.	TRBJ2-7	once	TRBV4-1	CASSRDTAYEQYF	TGCGCCAGCAGCCGAGACACTGCCTACGAGCAGTACTTC
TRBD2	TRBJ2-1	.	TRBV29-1	CSAPSGSVWNEQFF	TGCAGCGCCCCGAGCGGGAGTGTCTGGAATGAGCAGTTCTTC
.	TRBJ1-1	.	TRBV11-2	CASSMAFARTPEAFF	TGTGCCAGCAGCATGGCTTTTGCCCGGACACCTGAAGCTTTCTTT
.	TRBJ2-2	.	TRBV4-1	CASSQESRTGELFF	TGCGCCAGCAGCCAAGAGTCAAGGACCGGGGAGCTGTTTTTT
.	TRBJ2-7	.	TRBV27	CASSSYEQYF	TGTGCCAGCAGCTCCTACGAGCAGTACTTC
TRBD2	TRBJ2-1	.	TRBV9	CASSVRSSGRATEQFF	TGTGCCAGCAGCGTCAGATCTAGCGGGAGAGCCACTGAGCAGTTCTTC
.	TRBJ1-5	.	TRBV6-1	CASRALAGYQPQHF	TGTGCCAGCAGAGCCCTGGCCGGTTATCAGCCCCAGCATTTT
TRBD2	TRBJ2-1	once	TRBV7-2	CASSLGFGTSIYNEQFF	TGTGCCAGCAGCTTGGGCTTCGGGACTAGCATCTACAATGAGCAGTTCTTC
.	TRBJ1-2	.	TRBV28	CASNIRDLYGYTF	TGTGCCAGCAATATCCGGGACCTCTATGGCTACACCTTC
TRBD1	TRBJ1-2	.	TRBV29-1	CSVEGQRLGGYTF	TGCAGCGTTGAGGGACAGCGGTTGGGAGGCTACACCTTC
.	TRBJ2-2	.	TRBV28	CASSSSGADTGELFF	TGTGCCAGCAGTTCCTCAGGGGCGGACACCGGGGAGCTGTTTTTT
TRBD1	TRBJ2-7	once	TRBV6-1	CASRDRVGNYEQYF	TGTGCCAGCAGAGACAGGGTGGGGAACTACGAGCAGTACTTC
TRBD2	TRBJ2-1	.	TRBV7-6	CASSLTPLAEPNEQFF	TGTGCCAGCAGCTTAACCCCACTAGCGGAACCCAATGAGCAGTTCTTC
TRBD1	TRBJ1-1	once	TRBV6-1	CASRPGQGAWTEAFF	TGTGCCAGCAGACCCGGACAGGGGGCATGGACTGAAGCTTTCTTT
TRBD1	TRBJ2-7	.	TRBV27	CASSLLQGAGEQYF	TGTGCCAGCAGTTTGTTACAGGGGGCCGGGGAGCAGTACTTC
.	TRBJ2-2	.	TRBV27	CASSFLGYGELFF	TGTGCCAGCAGTTTTTTGGGGTACGGGGAGCTGTTTTTT
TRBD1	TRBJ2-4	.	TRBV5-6	CASSIQGALAKNIQYF	TGTGCCAGCAGCATACAGGGGGCCTTAGCCAAAAACATTCAGTACTTC